This T cell receptor beta chain was obtained from a study of blood T cell repertoires in COVID-19. Study summary: T cells, B-cell-depleted T cells, or PBMCs provided the cDNA or gDNA that served as material.

Germline CDR1 is SGDLS and CDR2 is YYNGEE. Trimming removed 0 bases from V and 3 bases from J; junction bases left unmatched: 4. The CDR3 contains 15 residues. Using immunoSEQ multiplex PCR, the repertoire was profiled, and TCRdb retains in-frame clones only, with some absent. Of around 230,000 clones in the sample, over 75% are singletons; the top ten hold approximately 8.7%. Membership in each cohort depended on participant-reported clinical history. The gene calls are TRBV9 and TRBJ2-7; 9 bases fit TRBD2. Sequencing input: PBMCs or T cells enriched from blood (not recorded which). This receptor was taken from a middle-aged man who had recovered from COVID-19. The CDR3, as DNA: TGTGCCAGCAGCGTAGCGACTAGCGGCCTCTACGAGCAGTACTTC. Its translation: CASSVATSGLYEQYF.